Following are 2 T cell receptor beta chains from one sample sequenced in a study of CD8 T cells in ankylosing spondylitis. Each CDR3 protein is one row after TCRdb ran MiXCR on the 5' RACE reads. Among about 240,000 distinct CDR3 sequences listed, around 9.1% were seen once. Input material: blood, either unsorted or a sorted T cell fraction (not recorded which). The receptors here all came from a male donor with ankylosing spondylitis or in good health (not recorded which).

This clonotype was seen at least ten times. This chain's CDR3 is CASSLVGLGPYEQYF. For the CDR3, the DNA is TGTGCCAGCAGCTTAGTTGGTCTTGGCCCCTACGAGCAGTACTTC. This sequence joins TRBV7-9 and TRBJ2-7; D call uncertain. The CDR3 is 15 amino acids. V lost 1 base, J lost 2 bases, and 12 bases lay in between. In germline, CDR1 is SEHNR, CDR2 FQNEAQ (reference sequence).

The chain combines TRBV19 with TRBJ2-7, with unresolved D. The ends were cut back, 2 bases at V and 2 bases at J, with 13 bases in the middle. The germline gives CDR1 LNHDA, CDR2 SQIVND (reference sequence). The CDR3 totals 15 residues. In DNA form, the CDR3 reads TGTGCCAGTAGTATAAAGGTGGACGGAACCTACGAGCAGTACTTC. This sequence encodes CASSIKVDGTYEQYF. Complete variable domain (other parts from reference TRBV19 and TRBJ2-7): DGGITQSPKYLFRKEGQNVTLSCEQNLNHDAMYWYRQDPGQGLRLIYYSQIVNDFQKGDIAEGYSVSREKKESFPLTVTSAQKNPTAFYLCASSIKVDGTYEQYFGPGTRLTVT.